This T cell receptor (beta chain) was sequenced in a study of identical twins (dated by TCRdb to about 2016). For the study in its entirety: TCR alpha and beta repertoires from monozygotic twins, unrelated adults of various ages and cord blood were deep-sequenced to test whether fetal clonotypes persist. To rule out contamination, replicate twin experiments were performed at different times with different library preparation protocols.

All donors were healthy Caucasians. The twin cohort comprised three pairs of female monozygotic twins, all aged roughly 18 to 30 years. The RNA used for TCR libraries was isolated from peripheral blood mononuclear cells. V is cut back by 2 bases and J by 5 bases, with 16 bases in the junction unmatched. There are 20 amino acids in the CDR3, from cysteine to phenylalanine inclusive. The entry retains the CDR3 DNA only, 60 bases that are in frame from base 1. Looking up the germline V gene yields CDR1 SGHDT and CDR2 YYEEEE. Preparation of the library involved 5' RACE. Instrument on record: Illumina HiSeq 2000. Template switching added a universal primer binding site, and the final cDNA carried a unique molecular identifier that allowed TCR cDNA molecules to be counted accurately. First-strand cDNA for TCR alpha and beta chains was synthesized from specific primers in the conserved constant-segment region. Each cDNA library was double barcoded, with a SMART-Mk sample barcode plus Illumina barcodes, to control for contamination. TruSeq adapter sequences and Illumina sample barcodes were added in two successive PCR steps. The TCR alpha and beta cDNA libraries were sequenced on the Illumina HiSeq platform using custom primers. As for the authors' bioinformatics: Unique molecular identifiers were extracted from raw reads with MiGEC, and CDR3 positions were determined with MiXCR. For each individual, recombination models were inferred using an EM algorithm with the repgenHMM and IGoR tools. Shared clonotype analysis was performed with the tcR package in R, normalizing sharing by the product of cloneset sizes. To study raw recombination without the effects of thymic and clonal selection, out-of-frame nonproductive sequences were analyzed. The public reads were reanalyzed by TCRdb: fastp trimming at Q25, MiXCR alignment, in-frame beta chains only. Every distinct CDR3 protein forms one entry, paired with its most common genes and DNA. The V and J calls come from TCRdb's annotation, not from the publication. In all, the sample holds about 730,000 distinct CDR3 sequences, and 21% of those were seen once. The ten largest clones take up approximately 4.5% of the sample.

General findings and caveats noted by the study authors: Excess twin sharing in beta out-of-frame sequences was weaker because fewer shared sequences lowered the signal-to-noise ratio. Conclusions relied on cross-sectional statistical analysis, since the same donors could not be followed over many years. Compared with coincidental sharing between unrelated individuals, out-of-frame TCR alpha sequences shared between twins showed an excess of sequences with low generation probability. In monozygotic twins, out-of-frame TCR alpha sharing was systematically underestimated by recombination models, although the models agreed with sharing between unrelated individuals. Invariant T cells such as MAIT and iNKT could partly confound zero-insertion analyses, though diverse VJ usage argued against this for most clonotypes. Abundant cord blood beta clonotypes carried fewer insertions; young adult naive repertoires showed a weaker similar trend, while memory repertoires showed none.

This clonotype was counted once. Its antigen is currently not known. Within one base of it there is no much larger clone, and no base qualities were kept. One read provides weak support. Another study also made use of these data, one on T cells expressing NK-cell markers. As the second study states: In sorted CD3+CD56+NKG2C+, CD3+CD56+NKG2C- and CD3+CD56-NKG2C+ T-cell subsets from 8 or 9 donors, TCR beta-chain repertoires were profiled. Among the eight sequenced donors, seven were HCMV-seropositive and one was HCMV-seronegative. In several experiments an anti-gammadeltaTCR antibody was added to restrict sorting to alphabetaTCR-expressing T cells. In over 5 donors, the dominant CD3+CD56+NKG2C+ clonotypes were among the top 10 CD8+ clonotypes and accounted for roughly 1.0-7.5% of CD8+ T cells. Those dominant clonotypes were again the most abundant among CD3+CD56-NKG2C+ cells in several donors, at about 28.3-60.1%. It remained unclear whether the expanded NKG2C-expressing T cell clones were specific for HCMV antigens. The study sequenced eight donors, all healthy volunteers chosen at random: three men and five women. HCMV-specific IgG was detected in serum with a commercial ELISA kit to determine HCMV serostatus. For a handful of donors, unsorted PBMC were also used to sequence bulk peripheral blood T-cell repertoires. Reads were demultiplexed and grouped by UMI with MIGEC, and clonotypes were assembled and quantified with MiTCR. To exclude erroneous sequences, any TCR cDNA sequence not supported by at least two reads was discarded. The tcR package was used for downstream repertoire analysis, and clonotypes were matched across fractions by CDR3 nucleotide sequence plus V segment. VDJmatch was used to annotate antigen specificity against VDJdb, with one amino acid substitution in CDR3 permitted.

This receptor was taken from a woman under 30 in good health. Source material: PBMCs. Recombination joined TRBV5-6 with TRBJ2-5; 15 bases in between match TRBD2. The DNA is TGTGCCAGCAGCTTTACGTCCGGGACTAGCGGGGGGCCCCCAGTTGAGACCCAGTACTTC. Translated, it reads CASSFTSGTSGGPPVETQYF. Reference TRBV5-6 and TRBJ2-5 proteins supply the regions before and after the CDR3; the full variable domain is: DAGVTQSPTHLIKTRGQQVTLRCSPKSGHDTVSWYQQALGQGPQFIFQYYEEEERQRGNFPDRFSGHQFPNYSSELNVNALLLGDSALYLCASSFTSGTSGGPPVETQYFGPGTRLLVL.